Below, 20 T cell receptor beta chains from the same sample are listed, as sequenced in a study of STAT5B mutations in CD4+ large granular lymphocyte leukemia. Profiling relied on immunoSEQ multiplex PCR, and the TCRdb table lists in-frame clones only, not all of them. This table has about 4,900 clones, about 91% appearing once. The specimen sequenced was PBMCs. Every receptor here comes from a man between 40 and 49 years old with CD4+ T-cell large granular lymphocyte leukemia.

This chain uses TRBV27 with TRBJ2-3; maybe TRBD1 (5 bases). The V gene lost 8 bases and the J gene lost 4 bases, with 10 bases spanning the gap. Germline values: CDR1 MNHEY, CDR2 SMNVEV (reference sequence). This CDR3 has 12 amino acids. CDR3 in amino acids: CASGWGPDTQYF. CDR3 in DNA: TGTGCCAGCGGGTGGGGCCCAGATACGCAGTATTTT.

The chain couples TRBV28 to TRBJ1-2; 7 bases align to TRBD1. This CDR3 region has 15 residues. The J segment lost 8 bases and the V segment lost 1 base, leaving 10 bases of the junction unmatched. The germline V gene has CDR1 MDHEN and CDR2 SYDVKM. The CDR3 DNA sequence: TGTGCCAGCAGTTTATACCCCAGACAGGGTAGGGGCTACACCTTC. Encoded protein: CASSLYPRQGRGYTF.

The chain couples TRBV30 to TRBJ1-6; TRBD1 agrees at 8 bases. V lost 3 bases and J lost 5; bases outside the gene matches: 3. Germline V CDR1 and CDR2: GTSNPN, SVGIG (reference sequence). The CDR3 is 14 residues long. CDR3 in amino acids: CAWSRGQDNSPLHF. For the CDR3, the DNA is TGTGCCTGGAGCCGGGGACAGGATAATTCACCCCTCCACTTT. The whole variable domain, remainder taken from reference TRBV30 and TRBJ1-6, is SQTIHQWPATLVQPVGSPLSLECTVEGTSNPNLYWYRQAAGRGLQLLFYSVGIGQISSEVPQNLSASRPQDRQFILSSKKLLLSDSGFYLCAWSRGQDNSPLHFGNGTRLTVT.

The rearrangement joins TRBV27 to TRBJ1-2, with D perhaps TRBD1 (6 bases). V was cut by 3 bases and J by 3 bases, with 11 bases left in between. Looked up from germline, CDR1 is MNHEY and CDR2 is SMNVEV (reference sequence). The CDR3 contains 14 residues. The chain's CDR3 is CASSLGAQDYGYTF. In DNA form, the CDR3 reads TGTGCCAGCAGTTTGGGGGCGCAGGACTATGGCTACACCTTC.

The chain joins TRBV6-5 to TRBJ2-5; 7 bases align to TRBD1. CDR3 length: 16 amino acids. V shed 0 bases, J shed 3 bases, and the junction held 7 bases outside the gene matches. Germline assignment: CDR1 MNHEY and CDR2 SVGAGI. The CDR3 DNA reads as TGTGCCAGCAGTTACTCGATACAGGGGCAGGAAGAGACCCAGTACTTC. Protein product: CASSYSIQGQEETQYF.

The chain's CDR3 is CASSGRSGGDTYNEQFF. The CDR3 nucleotides are TGTGCCAGCAGCGGGCGGAGCGGGGGGGATACCTACAATGAGCAGTTCTTC. The chain recombines TRBV9 with TRBJ2-1; 10 nucleotides align to TRBD2. The germline gives CDR1 SGDLS, CDR2 YYNGEE. The CDR3 has 17 amino acids. Trimming took 3 bases from V and 2 from J; bases not matched to a gene: 8.

This rearrangement joins TRBV11-3 to TRBJ2-7, with 7 bases lining up with TRBD2. The CDR3 is made up of 18 amino acids. The V gene's germline CDR1 is SGHNT and CDR2 YENEEA. V lost 0 bases, J lost 2 bases, and 13 bases stayed unmatched. The CDR3, as DNA: TGTGCCAGCAGCTTAGATCAGGGCGGGGGAGTCGGGACCTACGAGCAGTACTTC. Translating it yields CASSLDQGGGVGTYEQYF.

Here the CDR3 DNA reads TGTGCCAGCAGCTTCGGGACTAGCACCTACGAGCAGTACTTC. Amino acid sequence: CASSFGTSTYEQYF. This chain joins TRBV7-9 and TRBJ2-7, with 9 bases aligning to TRBD2. J gave up 2 bases and V 3 bases, and 2 bases lay outside the gene matches. Looked up from germline, CDR1 is SEHNR and CDR2 is FQNEAQ (reference sequence). The CDR3 has 14 amino acids. The full variable domain, rest sourced from reference TRBV7-9 and TRBJ2-7, is DTGVSQNPRHKITKRGQNVTFRCDPISEHNRLYWYRQTLGQGPEFLTYFQNEAQLEKSRLLSDRFSAERPKGSFSTLEIQRTEQGDSAMYLCASSFGTSTYEQYFGPGTRLTVT.

The rearrangement links TRBV5-1 to TRBJ2-2; no reliable D call. The CDR3 consists of 14 residues. V gave up 4 bases and J gave up 4 bases, with 11 bases separating them. Germline V gene data show CDR1 as SGHRS and CDR2 as YFSETQ. The CDR3 loop reads CASSGNVGTGELFF. The CDR3 nucleotides read TGCGCCAGCAGCGGGAATGTCGGCACCGGGGAGCTGTTTTTT.

The chain couples TRBV10-2 to TRBJ2-4, with TRBD2 identical over 10 bases. With 2 bases clipped from V and 7 bases from J, the junction kept 5 bases outside the gene matches. This CDR3 comprises 15 residues. CDR1 is WSHSY, CDR2 SAAADI, per germline. The CDR3 DNA sequence: TGCGCCAGCAGTGAGGGTCTAGCGGGAGTCAACATTCAGTACTTC. Translation: CASSEGLAGVNIQYF.

CDR3 amino acids: CASSLDGTGVKGLVEQYF. DNA for the CDR3: TGTGCCAGCAGCTTAGATGGGACAGGTGTAAAGGGTCTAGTGGAGCAGTACTTC. This chain uses TRBV13 with TRBJ2-7; 8 bases fit TRBD1. The length of the CDR3 is 18 residues. V shed 1 base, J shed 7 bases, and the junction held 18 bases outside the gene matches. Germline CDR1 reads PRHDT; CDR2 reads FYEKMQ (reference sequence).

The chain joins TRBV10-3 to TRBJ2-3, with D perhaps TRBD1 (5 bases). The germline V gene has CDR1 ENHRY and CDR2 SYGVKD. The CDR3 runs 15 residues. V was clipped by 5 bases and J by 6 bases, with 18 bases between them. CDR3 region: CAISPQGPGPDTQYF. The CDR3 DNA reads TGTGCCATCAGTCCGCAGGGTCCAGGTCCGGATACGCAGTATTTT.

The V gene is TRBV30, the J gene TRBJ2-2; the match to TRBD2 covers 8 bases. This CDR3 is built from 14 residues. Germline CDR1 reads GTSNPN; CDR2 reads SVGIG (reference sequence). J lost 5 bases, V lost 3 bases, and 5 bases had no gene match. CDR3 in amino acids: CAWRRLAITGELFF. CDR3 bases: TGTGCCTGGAGGCGACTAGCGATAACCGGGGAGCTGTTTTTT.

The rearrangement uses TRBV11-2 and TRBJ2-2, with unresolved D. CDR3 length: 17 amino acids. CDR1 is SGHAT, CDR2 FQNNGV, per germline. V was trimmed by 1 base and J by 4 bases, leaving 16 bases between them. This CDR3 is CASSLGEFGIGTGELFF. The DNA for the CDR3 is TGTGCCAGCAGCTTAGGGGAATTTGGGATCGGCACCGGGGAGCTGTTTTTT.

This chain links TRBV4-1 with TRBJ1-2, with D maybe TRBD1 (5 bases). V was clipped by 2 bases and J by 7 bases, with 8 bases between them. This CDR3 comprises 12 residues. Germline V gene sequence: CDR1 MGHRA, CDR2 YSYEKL. The CDR3 nucleotides read TGCGCCAGCAGCCAACAGGGTATTGGCTACACCTTC. Its protein is CASSQQGIGYTF.

The gene calls are TRBV10-2 and TRBJ2-5; D not certain. The J call may not be correct, given that the DNA end is closer to TRBJ2-7. The CDR3 runs 11 residues. Germline assignment: CDR1 WSHSY and CDR2 SAAADI. DNA for the CDR3: TGCGCCAGCAGTGATCCCTACGAGCAGTACTTC. The encoded protein is CASSDPYEQYF.

V and J are TRBV11-3 and TRBJ2-5; 8 bases fit TRBD2. V gave up 1 base and J gave up 6 bases; unmatched junction bases: 1. This CDR3 is built from 13 residues. In germline, CDR1 is SGHNT, CDR2 YENEEA. The CDR3 DNA is TGTGCCAGCAGCTTAGGCGGGAGGAAGACCCAGTACTTC. Its translation: CASSLGGRKTQYF.

This rearrangement joins TRBV7-2 to TRBJ2-3, with TRBD2 matching over 9 bases. CDR3 length: 13 amino acids. CDR1 is SGHTA and CDR2 is FQGNSA in the germline V gene. The trim removed 4 bases at V and 7 bases at J, leaving 3 bases unmatched. CDR3 DNA: TGTGCCAGCAGCTCCTCTAGCGGGAATACGCAGTATTTT. Translating it yields CASSSSSGNTQYF.

The gene calls are TRBV29-1 and TRBJ2-1, with TRBD2 matching over 14 bases. Per the germline V gene, CDR1 is SQVTM and CDR2 is ANQGSEA. With V trimmed by 5 bases and J by 8 bases, 5 bases remained unmatched. The CDR3 runs 14 residues. Here the CDR3 reads CSVTGTSGSYEQFF. DNA of the CDR3: TGCAGCGTTACCGGGACTAGCGGGAGCTATGAGCAGTTCTTC.

V and J are TRBV14 and TRBJ2-7, with 8 bases identical to TRBD2. The CDR3 runs to 15 residues. The ends lost 0 bases at V and 1 base at J; junction bases unmatched: 2. Germline V gene lookup returns CDR1 SGHDN and CDR2 FVKESK. The CDR3 loop is CASSQDGGGSYEQYF. CDR3 bases: TGTGCCAGCAGCCAAGACGGGGGGGGTTCCTACGAGCAGTACTTC.